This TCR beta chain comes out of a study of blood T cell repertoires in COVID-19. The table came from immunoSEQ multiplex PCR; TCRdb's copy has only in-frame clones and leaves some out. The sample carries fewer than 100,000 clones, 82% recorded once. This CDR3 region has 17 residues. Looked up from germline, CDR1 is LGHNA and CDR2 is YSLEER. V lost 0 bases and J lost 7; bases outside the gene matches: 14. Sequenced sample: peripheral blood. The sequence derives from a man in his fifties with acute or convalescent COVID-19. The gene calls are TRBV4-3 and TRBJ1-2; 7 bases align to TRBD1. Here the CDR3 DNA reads TGCGCCAGCAGCCAAGATCTTTTAGGGACAGCCCTTATTGGCTACACCTTC. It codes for CASSQDLLGTALIGYTF.